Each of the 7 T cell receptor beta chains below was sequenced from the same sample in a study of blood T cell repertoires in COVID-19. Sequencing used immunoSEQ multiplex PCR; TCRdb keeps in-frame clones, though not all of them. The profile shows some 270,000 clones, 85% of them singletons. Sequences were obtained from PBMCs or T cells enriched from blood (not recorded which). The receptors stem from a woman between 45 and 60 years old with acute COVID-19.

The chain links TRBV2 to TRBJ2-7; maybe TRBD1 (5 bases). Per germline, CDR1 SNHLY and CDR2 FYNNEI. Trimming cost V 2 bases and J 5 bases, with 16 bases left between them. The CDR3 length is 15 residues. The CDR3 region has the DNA TGTGCCAGCAGTGAACTGGGCAGGGCAGGAGACGAGCAGTACTTC. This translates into CASSELGRAGDEQYF.

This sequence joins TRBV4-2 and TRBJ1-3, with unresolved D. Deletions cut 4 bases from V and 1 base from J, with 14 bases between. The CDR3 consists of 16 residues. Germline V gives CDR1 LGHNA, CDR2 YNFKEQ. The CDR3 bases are TGTGCCAGCAGCCGGGAGGGCTTTGAGTCTGGAAACACCATATATTTT. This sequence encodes CASSREGFESGNTIYF.

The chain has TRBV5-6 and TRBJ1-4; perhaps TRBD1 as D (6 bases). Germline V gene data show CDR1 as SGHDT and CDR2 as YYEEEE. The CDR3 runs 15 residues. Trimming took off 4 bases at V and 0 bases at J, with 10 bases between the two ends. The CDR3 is CASSPTGTTNEKLFF. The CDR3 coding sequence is TGTGCCAGCAGCCCGACAGGTACAACTAATGAAAAACTGTTTTTT.

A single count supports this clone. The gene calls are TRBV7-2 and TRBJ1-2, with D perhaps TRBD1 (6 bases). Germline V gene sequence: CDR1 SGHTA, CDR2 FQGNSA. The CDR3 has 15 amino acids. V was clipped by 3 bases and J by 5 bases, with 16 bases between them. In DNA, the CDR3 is TGTGCCAGCAGCTTCTACAGGGTTCCAGAGTATGGCTACACCTTC. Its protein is CASSFYRVPEYGYTF.

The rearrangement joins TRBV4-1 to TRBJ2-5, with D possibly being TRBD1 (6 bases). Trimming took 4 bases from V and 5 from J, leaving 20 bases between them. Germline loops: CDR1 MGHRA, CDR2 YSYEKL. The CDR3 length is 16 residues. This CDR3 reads CASSRPGQTGRETQYF. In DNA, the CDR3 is TGCGCCAGCAGCCGTCCGGGACAAACAGGGCGGGAGACCCAGTACTTC.

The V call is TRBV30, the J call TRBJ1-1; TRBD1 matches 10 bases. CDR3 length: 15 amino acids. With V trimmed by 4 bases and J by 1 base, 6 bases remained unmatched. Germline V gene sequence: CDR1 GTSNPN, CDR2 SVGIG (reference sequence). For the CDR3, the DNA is TGTGCCTGGACCTCTCGACAGGGGGCGAACACTGAAGCTTTCTTT. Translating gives CAWTSRQGANTEAFF.

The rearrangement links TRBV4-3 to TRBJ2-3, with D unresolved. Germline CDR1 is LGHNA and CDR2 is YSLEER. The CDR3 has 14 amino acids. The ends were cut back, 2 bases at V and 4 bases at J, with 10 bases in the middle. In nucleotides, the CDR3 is TGCGCCAGCAGCCAAACGTCCAGTGCAGATACGCAGTATTTT. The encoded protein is CASSQTSSADTQYF.